This T cell receptor (beta chain) was sequenced for a study of cytomegalovirus exposure and HLA in healthy donors. About the study: Sequencing of 150 million to 200 million T cells in an earlier analysis found 100 million to 140 million unique TCR beta sequences. Study-level results: Investigators reported 150 to 200 TCR beta chains as tied to cytomegalovirus. Later examination showed HLA-associated TCR beta chains had greater clonal expansion than equally common others.

Turning to this clone: Antigen unknown.

The PCR made use of 60 Vbeta and 13 Jbeta primers. Libraries were prepared by immunoSEQ multiplex PCR; TCRdb keeps only in-frame clonotypes and omits some of them. The profile shows some 150,000 clones, 60% to 80% of them singletons. Germline V CDR1 and CDR2: LNHDA, SQIVND (reference sequence). The CDR3 is made up of 15 amino acids. V lost 5 bases and J lost 8; bases outside the gene matches: 5. The sequenced material came from PBMCs. This clonotype was sampled from a man between 40 and 49 years old in good health and CMV-seropositive. The chain joins TRBV19 to TRBJ2-1; 14 bases are shared with TRBD2. The CDR3 nucleotides are TGTGCCAGTAGTCAGACTAGCGGGAGGGGACATGAGCAGTTCTTC. This translates into CASSQTSGRGHEQFF.